This T cell receptor beta chain was recovered during a study of early T cells in non-severe SARS-CoV-2 infection. The CDR3 contains 17 residues. CDR1 is LGHDT and CDR2 is YNNKEL in the germline V gene (reference sequence). V gave up 1 base and J gave up 0 bases, with 16 bases separating them. In its sample, this clonotype was seen a few times. TCRdb used MiXCR to reprocess the 5' RACE reads, holding one entry per CDR3 protein. The sample lists 65,000 to 75,000 distinct CDR3 sequences, around a tenth occurring once. The rearrangement uses TRBV3-1 and TRBJ2-7; D perhaps matches TRBD2 (5 bases). This receptor was obtained from an adult who was a healthcare worker with PCR-confirmed SARS-CoV-2 infection or an uninfected control (not recorded which). Sequencing was done on a sample of whole blood. For the CDR3, the DNA is TGTGCCAGCAGCCAAGCCACGGCTTGGGAGAGCTCCTACGAGCAGTACTTC. Residues: CASSQATAWESSYEQYF.